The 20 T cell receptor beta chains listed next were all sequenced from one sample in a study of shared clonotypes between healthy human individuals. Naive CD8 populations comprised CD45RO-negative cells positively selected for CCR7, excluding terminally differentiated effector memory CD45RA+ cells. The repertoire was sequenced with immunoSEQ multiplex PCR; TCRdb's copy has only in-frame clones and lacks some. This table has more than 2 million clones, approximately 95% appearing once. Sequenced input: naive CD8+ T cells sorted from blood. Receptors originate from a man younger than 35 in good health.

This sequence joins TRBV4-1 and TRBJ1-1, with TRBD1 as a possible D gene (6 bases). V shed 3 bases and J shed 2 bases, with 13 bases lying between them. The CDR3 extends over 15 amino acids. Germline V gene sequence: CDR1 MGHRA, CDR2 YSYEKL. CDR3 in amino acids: CASSQFRQANTEAFF. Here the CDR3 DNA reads TGCGCCAGCAGCCAGTTTAGACAGGCAAACACTGAAGCTTTCTTT.

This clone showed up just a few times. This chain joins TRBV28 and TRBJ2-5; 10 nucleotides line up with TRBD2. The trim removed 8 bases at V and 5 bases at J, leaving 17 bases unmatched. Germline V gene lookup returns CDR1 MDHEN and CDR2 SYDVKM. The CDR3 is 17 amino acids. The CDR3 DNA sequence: TGTGCCAGCGCCTTATGGACTAGCGGACTGGGGGTTGAGACCCAGTACTTC. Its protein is CASALWTSGLGVETQYF.

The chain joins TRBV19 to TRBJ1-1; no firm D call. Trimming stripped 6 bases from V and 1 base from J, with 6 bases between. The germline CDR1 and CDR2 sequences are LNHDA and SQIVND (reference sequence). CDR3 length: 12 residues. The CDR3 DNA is TGTGCCAGTAGGGACGAGAACACTGAAGCTTTCTTT. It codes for CASRDENTEAFF.

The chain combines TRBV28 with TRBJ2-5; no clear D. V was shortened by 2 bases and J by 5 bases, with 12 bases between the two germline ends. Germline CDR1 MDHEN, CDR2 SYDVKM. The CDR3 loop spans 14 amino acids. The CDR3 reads CASSLELLAETQYF. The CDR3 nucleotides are TGTGCCAGCAGTTTAGAGCTGCTGGCCGAGACCCAGTACTTC.

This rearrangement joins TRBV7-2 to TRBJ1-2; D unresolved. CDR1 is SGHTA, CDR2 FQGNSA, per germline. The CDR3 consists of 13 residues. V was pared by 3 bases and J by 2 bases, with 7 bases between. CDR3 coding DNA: TGTGCCAGCAGCTTTTTCACCAACTATGGCTACACCTTC. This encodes CASSFFTNYGYTF.

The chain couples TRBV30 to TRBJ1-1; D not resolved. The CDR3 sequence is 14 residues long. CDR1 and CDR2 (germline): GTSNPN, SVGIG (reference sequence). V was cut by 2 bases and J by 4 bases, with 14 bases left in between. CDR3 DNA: TGTGCCTGGAGTCCAACATGGGCAACCACTGAAGCTTTCTTT. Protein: CAWSPTWATTEAFF.

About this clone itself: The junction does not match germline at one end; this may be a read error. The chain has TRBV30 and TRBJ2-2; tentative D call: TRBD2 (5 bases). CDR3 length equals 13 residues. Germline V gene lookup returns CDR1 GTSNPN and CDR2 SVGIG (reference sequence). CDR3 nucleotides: TGTGCCTGGACGACGGGGTACACAGGGGAGCTGTTTTTT. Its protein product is CAWTTGYTGELFF.

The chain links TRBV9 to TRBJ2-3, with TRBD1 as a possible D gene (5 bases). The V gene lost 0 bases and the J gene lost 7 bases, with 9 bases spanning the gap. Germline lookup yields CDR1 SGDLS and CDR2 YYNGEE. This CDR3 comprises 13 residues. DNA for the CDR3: TGTGCCAGCAGCGTAGGGCCAGGGAATACGCAGTATTTT. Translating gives CASSVGPGNTQYF.

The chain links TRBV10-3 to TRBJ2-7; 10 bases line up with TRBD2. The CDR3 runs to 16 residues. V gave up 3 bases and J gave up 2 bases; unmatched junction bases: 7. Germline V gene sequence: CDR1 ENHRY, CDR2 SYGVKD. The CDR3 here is CAISELAGPRPYEQYF. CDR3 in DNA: TGTGCCATCAGTGAACTAGCGGGACCCCGCCCCTACGAGCAGTACTTC.

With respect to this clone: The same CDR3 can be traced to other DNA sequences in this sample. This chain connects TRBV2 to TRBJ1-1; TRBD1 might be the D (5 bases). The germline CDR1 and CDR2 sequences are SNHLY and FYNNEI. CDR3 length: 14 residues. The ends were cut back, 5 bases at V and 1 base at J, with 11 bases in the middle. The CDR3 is CASSSGTENTEAFF. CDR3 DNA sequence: TGTGCCAGCAGTTCCGGGACCGAGAACACTGAAGCTTTCTTT.

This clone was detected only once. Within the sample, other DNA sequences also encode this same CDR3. CDR3 nucleotide sequence: TGCAGCGTTGAAGATCGGCTAAACACTGAAGCTTTCTTT. Amino acids: CSVEDRLNTEAFF. The J gene is TRBJ1-1, the V gene TRBV29-1, with D unresolved. Trimming took off 0 bases at V and 2 bases at J, with 7 bases between the two ends. The CDR3 is made up of 13 amino acids. CDR1 and CDR2 (germline): SQVTM, ANQGSEA.

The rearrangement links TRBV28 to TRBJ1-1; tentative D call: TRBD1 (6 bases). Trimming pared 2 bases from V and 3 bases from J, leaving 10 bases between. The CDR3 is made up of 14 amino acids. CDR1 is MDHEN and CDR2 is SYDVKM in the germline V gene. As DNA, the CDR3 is TGTGCCAGCAGTTTACTGACAGGCTACACTGAAGCTTTCTTT. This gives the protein CASSLLTGYTEAFF.

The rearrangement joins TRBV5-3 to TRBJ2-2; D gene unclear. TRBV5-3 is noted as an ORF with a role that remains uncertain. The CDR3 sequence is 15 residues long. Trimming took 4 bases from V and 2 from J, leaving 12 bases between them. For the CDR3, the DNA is TGTGCCAGAAGCACAACCGGGCCAAACACCGGGGAGCTGTTTTTT. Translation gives CARSTTGPNTGELFF.

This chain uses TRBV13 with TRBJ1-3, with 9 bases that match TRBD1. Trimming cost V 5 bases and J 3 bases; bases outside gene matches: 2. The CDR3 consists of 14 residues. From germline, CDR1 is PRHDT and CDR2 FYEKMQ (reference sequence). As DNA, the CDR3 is TGTGCCAGCAGCCGGGACAGGGATGGAAACACCATATATTTT. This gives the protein CASSRDRDGNTIYF.

The CDR3 protein is CAWSVLAGNDEQYF. The CDR3 coding sequence is TGTGCCTGGAGTGTTCTGGCGGGAAACGACGAGCAGTACTTC. The V gene is TRBV30, the J gene TRBJ2-7; possibly TRBD2 for D (6 bases). Deletions cut 0 bases from V and 5 bases from J, with 14 bases between. Germline CDR1 reads GTSNPN; CDR2 reads SVGIG (reference sequence). The CDR3 runs 14 residues.

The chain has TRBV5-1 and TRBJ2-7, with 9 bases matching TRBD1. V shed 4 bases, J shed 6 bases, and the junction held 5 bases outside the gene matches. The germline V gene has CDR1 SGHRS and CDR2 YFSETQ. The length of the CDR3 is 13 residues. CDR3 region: CASSAGTGSEQYF. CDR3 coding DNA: TGCGCCAGCAGCGCTGGGACAGGGAGCGAGCAGTACTTC.

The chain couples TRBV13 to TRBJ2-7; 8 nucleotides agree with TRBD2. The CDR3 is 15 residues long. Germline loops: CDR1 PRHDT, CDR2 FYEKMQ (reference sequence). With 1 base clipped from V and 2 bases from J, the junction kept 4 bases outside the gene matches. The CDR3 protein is CASSLEGLEAYEQYF. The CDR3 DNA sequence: TGTGCCAGCAGCTTAGAGGGACTAGAGGCCTACGAGCAGTACTTC.

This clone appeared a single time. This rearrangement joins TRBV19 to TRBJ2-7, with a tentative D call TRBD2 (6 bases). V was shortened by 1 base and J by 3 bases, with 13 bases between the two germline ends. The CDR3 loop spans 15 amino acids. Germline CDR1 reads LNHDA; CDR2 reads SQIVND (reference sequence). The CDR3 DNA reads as TGTGCCAGTAGTATAGGGAGGGGCCATCTCTACGAGCAGTACTTC. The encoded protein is CASSIGRGHLYEQYF.

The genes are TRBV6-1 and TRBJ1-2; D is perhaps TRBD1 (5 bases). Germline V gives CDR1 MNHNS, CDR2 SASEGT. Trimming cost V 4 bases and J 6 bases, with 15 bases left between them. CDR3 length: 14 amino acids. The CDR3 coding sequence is TGTGCCAGCAGTGTACATCAGGGAGTGGATGGCTACACCTTC. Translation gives CASSVHQGVDGYTF.

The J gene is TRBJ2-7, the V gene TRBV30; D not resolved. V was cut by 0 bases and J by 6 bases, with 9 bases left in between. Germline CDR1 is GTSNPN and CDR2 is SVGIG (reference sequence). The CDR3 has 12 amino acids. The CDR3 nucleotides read TGTGCCTGGAGTGTAATTGGAACCGAGCAGTACTTC. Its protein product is CAWSVIGTEQYF.